Listed here are 10 T cell receptor beta chains from one sample, sequenced in a study of blood T cell repertoires in COVID-19. This table comes from immunoSEQ multiplex PCR, and its TCRdb copy is limited to in-frame clones, with some not included. The repertoire holds about 220,000 clones, with around four fifths as singletons. Sequenced: peripheral blood. The receptors here all came from a man aged 25 to 45 with active or convalescent COVID-19.

The chain has TRBV7-9 and TRBJ1-5, with D possibly being TRBD1 (5 bases). This CDR3 comprises 15 residues. Germline assignment: CDR1 SEHNR and CDR2 FQNEAQ (reference sequence). V was cut by 0 bases and J by 6 bases, with 12 bases left in between. The CDR3 nucleotides read TGTGCCAGCAGCTTAGCCGGGCAGGGAGGTCAGCCCCAGCATTTT. This gives the protein CASSLAGQGGQPQHF.

The chain uses TRBV7-9 and TRBJ1-4, with 9 bases lining up with TRBD1. Germline values: CDR1 SEHNR, CDR2 FQNEAQ (reference sequence). The ends lost 2 bases at V and 10 bases at J; junction bases unmatched: 14. This CDR3 is 17 amino acids long. The CDR3 loop reads CASSLSGQGPSAGKLFF. In DNA, the CDR3 is TGTGCCAGCAGCTTATCGGGACAGGGTCCCTCTGCCGGAAAACTGTTTTTT. The whole variable domain, remainder taken from reference TRBV7-9 and TRBJ1-4, is DTGVSQNPRHKITKRGQNVTFRCDPISEHNRLYWYRQTLGQGPEFLTYFQNEAQLEKSRLLSDRFSAERPKGSFSTLEIQRTEQGDSAMYLCASSLSGQGPSAGKLFFGSGTQLSVL.

DNA for the CDR3: TGTGCCAGCAGCGGGCACAGTAACACTGAAGCTTTCTTT. It encodes CASSGHSNTEAFF. J is TRBJ1-1 and V is TRBV9; D not resolved. Germline values: CDR1 SGDLS, CDR2 YYNGEE. The CDR3 totals 13 residues. V lost 3 bases to trimming and J lost 2 bases, with 8 bases between them.

V is TRBV15 and J is TRBJ2-5; 9 bases align to TRBD2. The J segment lost 3 bases and the V segment lost 0 bases, leaving 5 bases of the junction unmatched. CDR1 and CDR2 (germline): LNHNV, YYDKDF (reference sequence). The CDR3 sequence is 16 residues long. Here the CDR3 DNA reads TGTGCCACCAGCAGAGATAGCGTAGCGGGAGAAGAGACCCAGTACTTC. This sequence encodes CATSRDSVAGEETQYF.

V usage is TRBV4-2 and J usage is TRBJ2-1; 7 nucleotides align to TRBD1. After removal of 2 bases from V and 4 bases from J, the junction contained 11 bases not matched to a gene. CDR1 is LGHNA, CDR2 YNFKEQ, per germline. This CDR3 comprises 17 residues. The chain's CDR3 is CASSQIVGGTVYNEQFF. CDR3 sequence (DNA): TGTGCCAGCAGCCAAATAGTCGGTGGGACAGTATACAATGAGCAGTTCTTC.

V is TRBV28 and J is TRBJ2-7, with D tentatively TRBD1 (6 bases). Germline V gives CDR1 MDHEN, CDR2 SYDVKM. CDR3 length equals 15 residues. V lost 5 bases and J lost 0, with 14 bases in between. The CDR3 sequence: CASSLSGVNSYEQYF. The CDR3 DNA reads TGTGCCAGCAGTCTCTCAGGGGTGAACTCCTACGAGCAGTACTTC.

V is TRBV28 and J is TRBJ1-6, with TRBD1 matching 8 bases. The trim removed 2 bases at V and 6 bases at J, leaving 6 bases unmatched. The CDR3 extends over 16 amino acids. Germline CDR1 reads MDHEN; CDR2 reads SYDVKM. CDR3 nucleotide sequence: TGTGCCAGCAGTTTAAGCCCAGGGGGCCCTAATTCACCCCTCCACTTT. Protein product: CASSLSPGGPNSPLHF.

The genes are TRBV5-1 and TRBJ2-7, with 9 bases lining up with TRBD1. Germline CDR1 SGHRS, CDR2 YFSETQ. The CDR3 is 16 residues long. With 4 bases clipped from V and 2 bases from J, the junction kept 10 bases outside the gene matches. CDR3 DNA sequence: TGCGCCAGCAGCGCGGACCGGGACAGGGCAACCTACGAGCAGTACTTC. Encoded protein: CASSADRDRATYEQYF. The full variable domain, completed using reference TRBV5-1 and TRBJ2-7, is KAGVTQTPRYLIKTRGQQVTLSCSPISGHRSVSWYQQTPGQGLQFLFEYFSETQRNKGNFPGRFSGRQFSNSRSEMNVSTLELGDSALYLCASSADRDRATYEQYFGPGTRLTVT.

This sequence joins TRBV5-6 and TRBJ1-2; the D is unclear. V dropped 4 bases and J dropped 5 bases, with 12 bases sitting between them. CDR1 and CDR2 from the germline V gene are SGHDT and YYEEEE. The CDR3 is 13 amino acids. CDR3 region: CASSVGGAYGYTF. CDR3 in DNA: TGTGCCAGCAGCGTGGGAGGTGCGTATGGCTACACCTTC.

A few counts support this clone. This chain connects TRBV28 to TRBJ2-2, with D possibly matching TRBD1 (5 bases). The CDR3 is made up of 14 amino acids. CDR1 is MDHEN, CDR2 SYDVKM, per germline. V lost 8 bases and J 4 bases, leaving 14 bases between the germline ends. This CDR3 is CASGQGVGTGELFF. The CDR3, as DNA: TGTGCCAGCGGCCAGGGCGTCGGCACCGGGGAGCTGTTTTTT.